This TCR beta chain was sequenced for a study of cytomegalovirus exposure and HLA in healthy donors. Study observations and caveats: The productive fraction for most TCR beta V segments was about 87% or about 30% in an earlier analysis. From TCR beta sequences, most subjects' HLA-A and HLA-B alleles were reportedly predicted accurately.

Regarding donors, all were healthy bone marrow donors. After removal of 3 bases from V and 6 bases from J, the junction contained 8 bases not matched to a gene. Looked up from germline, CDR1 is MNHEY and CDR2 is SMNVEV (reference sequence). The CDR3 contains 15 residues. The table lists this clone with a count of one. Its matching antigen is unknown. This PCR relied on a set of 60 Vbeta primers and 13 Jbeta primers. TCRdb's table, derived via immunoSEQ multiplex PCR, lists solely in-frame clones and lacks some. The top ten hold about 2.5% of the sample, which has 140,000 or so clones, around 78% seen once.

The origin of this receptor is a woman between 18 and 29 years old in good health and CMV-seropositive. Sequencing used PBMCs. The chain couples TRBV27 to TRBJ2-1; the match to TRBD2 covers 7 bases. The CDR3 region has the DNA TGTGCCAGCAGTTTCTCGGGGGGTCAACGCAATGAGCAGTTCTTC. As protein: CASSFSGGQRNEQFF.